The T cell receptor beta chain described here comes from a study of OX40 agonist ivuxolimab in advanced cancers. Background on the study: An anti-OX40 (CD134) antibody with agonistic activity, ivuxolimab, was administered to patients.

Sequenced by immunoSEQ multiplex PCR; TCRdb stores in-frame clones only, minus some. The sample has about 98,000 clones, approximately 88% seen once. Blood samples were obtained at baseline, cycle 4 day 1, and cycle 7 day 1. CDR1 and CDR2 from the germline V gene are SGHDT and YYEEEE. Unmatched junction bases numbered 6, after V lost 4 bases and J lost 7 bases. The CDR3 is 14 residues long. This receptor was identified in an adult with an advanced solid tumor such as melanoma, head and neck, liver or kidney cancer. The rearrangement uses TRBV5-6 and TRBJ2-1; 9 bases line up with TRBD1. The sample in question was CD4+ or CD8+ T cells sorted from blood, obtained in a trial of the OX40 agonist ivuxolimab. The CDR3 here is CASSGRTGVNEQFF. The CDR3 coding sequence is TGTGCCAGCAGCGGGCGGACAGGGGTTAATGAGCAGTTCTTC.